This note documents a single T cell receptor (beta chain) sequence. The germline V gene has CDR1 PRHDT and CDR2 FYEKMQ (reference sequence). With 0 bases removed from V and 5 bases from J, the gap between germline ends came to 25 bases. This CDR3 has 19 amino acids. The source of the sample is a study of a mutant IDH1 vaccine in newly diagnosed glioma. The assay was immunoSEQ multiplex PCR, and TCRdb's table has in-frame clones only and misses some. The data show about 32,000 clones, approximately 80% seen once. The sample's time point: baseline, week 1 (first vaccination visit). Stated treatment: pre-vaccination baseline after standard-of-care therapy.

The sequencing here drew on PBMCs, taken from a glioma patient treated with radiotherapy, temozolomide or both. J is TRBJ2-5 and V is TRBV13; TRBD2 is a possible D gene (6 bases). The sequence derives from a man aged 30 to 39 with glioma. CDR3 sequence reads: CASSLGGGDPESRWETQYF. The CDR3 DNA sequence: TGTGCCAGCAGCTTAGGGGGCGGGGACCCGGAAAGTCGCTGGGAGACCCAGTACTTC.